This T cell receptor (beta chain) derives from a study of blood T cells in healthy people across ages (dated by TCRdb to between 2015 and 2017). At the level of the whole study: Template switching captured roughly one uniquely barcoded TCR beta cDNA molecule per two T cells in model experiments. Two additional independent replicas of 1 million unique cDNA reads from the same blood draw were analyzed for two donors (one aged 18 to 29 and one aged 80 or older). The donors were split into four age groups: young (average about 15 years), middle-aged (over 35), aged (62) and long-lived (over 75). To avoid experimental bias, donors of different ages were randomly spread across the sequencing lanes. The study measured age-related changes in TCR beta repertoire diversity using deep sequencing normalized with unique cDNA molecular identifiers.

The protocol used for the library was 5' RACE. A second PCR of 7 to 11 cycles was performed with a sample-barcoded 5' primer and a J-beta primer mix. A unique molecular identifier was introduced onto each TCR beta cDNA molecule by a template-switch 5' adaptor carrying 12 random nucleotides. Each sample yielded at least 3 million CDR3-containing paired-end reads. The Mint cDNA synthesis kit, primed by a TRBC-specific oligonucleotide, was used to synthesize first-strand cDNA from all RNA. After uracil-DNA glycosylase treatment, a first 18-cycle PCR used universal primers M1SS and BC2_uni_R on all cDNA. The original pipeline was this. For normalization, 1 million high-quality reads, each with a distinct molecular identifier, were randomly selected from each sample. Reads sharing molecular identifiers were discarded rather than binned into consensus sequences. MiTCR, set to a Q25 quality threshold and the strictest error-elimination algorithm, was used for CDR3 identification, clonotype clustering and error correction. A nonparametric unseen species model using Euler transformation provided a lower-bound estimate of total TCR beta diversity. TCRdb cleaned the public reads at Q25 with fastp, built clones with MiXCR and kept in-frame beta chains. Rows are unified per CDR3 protein, each entry keeping the most common DNA and genes. None of the V and J calls come from the authors' own analysis; TCRdb made them. The sample data list 1.5 million to 2 million distinct CDR3 sequences, and about 39% of these were observed just once. The top ten clonotypes cover about 21% of the sample.

General study outcomes and caveats: Donor CMV infection status was unknown, potentially confounding age-related changes in expanded clonotypes. Estimates of total diversity based on one million sequenced T cells were regarded as lower bounds and as underestimates. Observed TCR beta diversity correlated strongly with the percentage of naive T cells measured by flow cytometry. The long-lived group showed more naive CD4+ T cells, fewer expanded clones and increased TCR diversity than the aged group, suggesting age selection. Because profiling used bulk unsorted PBMCs, naive and antigen-experienced compartments could not be compared conclusively. Observed TCR beta diversity per million T cells fell roughly linearly with age, and a significant reduction was already apparent by age around 44.

The 39 donors, aged roughly 6 to 100 years, were systemically healthy Caucasian individuals from Russia. Around 10 milliliters of peripheral blood were drawn from each donor into EDTA-treated Vacutainer tubes. Ficoll-Paque density-gradient centrifugation was used to isolate PBMCs, with at least 6.5 million per sample. Trizol reagent was used to extract total RNA from the PBMCs, yielding at least 6 micrograms per sample. Naive CD45RAhigh/CD27high T cell percentages were measured by flow cytometry on a PBMC aliquot from every donor. This clonotype occurred a few times. Its antigen is currently not known. Base-call qualities are not available, and no considerably larger clone is one nucleotide away. The sequence derives from a human donor in good health. Sequenced material: blood.

The DNA sequence follows: TGTGCCAGCAGCTTGAGTCTAGCGGTCCAAGAGACCCAGTACTTC. Its translation is CASSLSLAVQETQYF. The rearranged chain carries TRBV11-2 and TRBJ2-5, with 7 bases aligning to TRBD2. Taken from the germline V gene, the CDR1 and CDR2 loops are SGHAT and FQNNGV. Germline trimming: 3 bases from V, 1 base from J; junction bases outside gene matches: 5. The CDR3 starts with the cysteine, ends with the phenylalanine, and has 15 residues. The DNA shown is the 45-base CDR3, in frame from base 1.